This TCR beta chain was found in a study of blood T cell repertoires in COVID-19 (TCRdb year 2020). Broadly, across the study: The collaborator samples originated in the United States, Italy and Spain and spanned the acute and convalescent phases of COVID-19. The material from the prospective study consisted of cDNA or gDNA derived from T cells, B-cell-depleted T cells, or PBMCs. The dataset comprised deeply sampled blood TCRbeta repertoires from subjects exposed to, actively infected with, or recovered from COVID-19. The repertoires were made available in a free public database intended to serve as a resource for research on the immune response to SARS-CoV-2. The samples were drawn from the first 160 participants of the ongoing ImmuneRACE study and from more than 1,000 subjects provided by 6 global collaborators. Sample metadata almost always included a de-identified subject ID, COVID-19 status, age in years and sex. Where available, HLA class I and class II types were taken from metadata supplied by the sample provider and were not determined by assay-based typing.

General conclusions and limits of the study: The quantity of clinical and demographic metadata differed by source and by participant and was supplied without curation.

The immunoSEQ Assay, a bias-controlled multiplex PCR, was used to amplify TCRbeta CDR3 regions from genomic DNA. As for the authors' bioinformatics: Nucleated cell counts per sample were estimated from amplification of reference gene primers within the assay. Sequence reads were collapsed and filtered to measure the absolute abundance of every unique TCRbeta CDR3 rearrangement. For each sample, productive Simpson clonality was calculated as the square root of Simpson's diversity index over productive rearrangements. TCRdb holds this immuneACCESS table with in-frame rearrangements only. Some clones are missing; in checked studies, unresolved V genes explain under half, and the rest has no known cause. The V and J calls and clone size are taken from that table; D and trimming were inferred from the DNA. This sample gives about 200,000 clones in total; around 90% of them show up just once. Roughly 5.5% of the sample comes from the top ten.

Collaborating institutions collected whole blood in K2EDTA tubes following their own protocols. Collaborator samples were shipped for TCRbeta analysis as frozen whole blood, isolated PBMCs, or DNA extracted from either sample type. As regards this clone: Its antigen is currently not known. Qualities for individual bases were not recorded, and no much larger clone is one base off.

V is trimmed back by 6 bases and J by 1 base, and the junction contains 3 bases that no gene match accounts for. Taken from cysteine to phenylalanine, the CDR3 has 16 residues. Only the CDR3 DNA is retained, 48 bases long and in frame from the first base. In the germline V gene (reference sequence), CDR1 corresponds to MNHEY and CDR2 to SMNVEV. The sequence was collected from a man between 35 and 55 years old with active or convalescent COVID-19. The V and J segments used are TRBV27 and TRBJ2-2; TRBD2 aligns with 12 central bases. Specimen: peripheral blood. The CDR3 has the sequence CASRRLAGENTGELFF. The nucleotides are TGTGCCAGCAGAAGACTAGCGGGAGAGAACACCGGGGAGCTGTTTTTT.